These T cell receptor beta chains were read from a single sample in a study of lymphopenia after photon versus proton radiotherapy. Using immunoSEQ multiplex PCR, the repertoire was profiled, and TCRdb retains in-frame clones only, with some absent. The repertoire holds 25,000 to 35,000 clones, with about 94% as singletons. This specimen consisted of peripheral blood, obtained from a patient treated with photon-based radiotherapy. The receptors were gathered from a woman aged 50 to 60 with cholangiocarcinoma. The CDR3 runs from the conserved cysteine through the conserved F or W. D genes are given only for firm matches. Clone size appears in some rows only: once, few, many, or a class for an expanded clone.

- - TRBJ1-6 TRBV4-1 CASSQEVAGAGSPLHF TGCGCCAGCAGCCAAGAAGTGGCAGGGGCGGGCTCACCCCTCCACTTT
- - TRBJ1-3 TRBV28 CASSLRGGSGNTIYF TGTGCCAGCAGTTTACGCGGGGGTTCTGGAAACACCATATATTTT
TRBD1 - TRBJ2-1 TRBV7-9 CARGSDRDYEQFF TGTGCCAGGGGATCGGACAGGGACTATGAGCAGTTCTTC
- few TRBJ2-1 TRBV7-9 CASSSTSYNEQFF TGTGCCAGCAGCTCGACTAGTTACAATGAGCAGTTCTTC
TRBD1 - TRBJ1-2 TRBV5-1 CASSLLPAGTGEEGYTF TGCGCCAGCAGCTTGTTACCAGCCGGGACAGGGGAGGAGGGCTACACCTTC
TRBD1 - TRBJ2-7 TRBV4-1 CASSQEPTRNTGGEQYF TGCGCCAGCAGCCAAGAGCCCACTCGAAACACAGGGGGCGAGCAGTACTTC
TRBD1 - TRBJ2-1 TRBV12-5 CASGLQGSYNEQFF TGTGCTAGTGGTTTACAGGGGTCCTACAATGAGCAGTTCTTC
- - TRBJ2-1 TRBV11-3 CASGGANEQFF TGTGCCAGCGGGGGGGCGAATGAGCAGTTCTTC
TRBD2 - TRBJ2-1 TRBV7-9 CASGLLPGTIRMEQFF TGTGCCAGCGGGTTATTACCGGGGACTATCCGAATGGAGCAGTTCTTC
TRBD1 - TRBJ1-5 TRBV27 CASSFASGQGTNQPQHF TGTGCCAGCAGTTTCGCCTCCGGACAGGGTACGAATCAGCCCCAGCATTTT
- - TRBJ2-3 TRBV10-2 CASRGGLSTDTQYF TGCGCCAGCAGGGGCGGGCTGAGCACAGATACGCAGTATTTT
- - TRBJ1-1 TRBV27 CASSFESTRGEAFF TGTGCCAGCAGTTTTGAATCTACACGCGGCGAAGCTTTCTTT
TRBD2 - TRBJ2-1 TRBV4-1 CASSPQAVAGGPYNEQFF TGCGCCAGCAGCCCCCAAGCCGTGGCGGGGGGGCCATACAATGAGCAGTTCTTC
- once TRBJ2-3 TRBV7-2 CASSTGSYTQYF TGTGCCAGCAGCACCGGGAGTTATACGCAGTATTTT
TRBD1 - TRBJ1-1 TRBV6-4 CASSSSGGETEAFF TGTGCCAGCAGTAGTTCAGGGGGCGAAACTGAAGCTTTCTTT
- - TRBJ2-5 TRBV19 CASSLGASGRTQYF TGTGCCAGTTCGCTGGGGGCCTCGGGTCGGACCCAGTACTTC
- - TRBJ1-4 TRBV5-1 CASSSGPPREKLFF TGCGCCAGCAGCTCCGGGCCCCCAAGGGAAAAACTGTTTTTT
- - TRBJ2-6 TRBV2 CASRPSGANVLTF TGTGCCAGCAGACCCTCTGGGGCCAACGTCCTGACTTTC
TRBD1 - TRBJ1-2 TRBV10-3 CAISDRGRGYTF TGTGCCATCAGTGACAGGGGGCGGGGCTACACCTTC
- - TRBJ2-2 TRBV13 CASSLGTGELFF TGTGCCAGCAGCCTGGGGACCGGGGAGCTGTTTTTT
TRBD1 - TRBJ1-5 TRBV5-8 CASSPGDRVKQPQHF TGTGCCAGCAGCCCGGGGGACAGGGTAAAACAGCCCCAGCATTTT
TRBD2 - TRBJ2-5 TRBV5-6 CASRTGLAGAHETQYF TGTGCCAGCAGGACAGGACTAGCGGGGGCCCATGAGACCCAGTACTTC
- - TRBJ1-1 TRBV27 CASSFLEGGMEEAFF TGTGCCAGCAGTTTTTTGGAAGGCGGGATGGAAGAAGCTTTCTTT
- - TRBJ1-5 TRBV5-4 CASSLNGEQPQHF TGTGCCAGCAGCTTGAACGGGGAGCAGCCCCAGCATTTT
- - TRBJ1-3 TRBV7-9 CASSPSGSGNTIYF TGTGCCAGCAGCCCCAGCGGTTCTGGAAACACCATATATTTT
- - TRBJ1-5 TRBV7-2 CASSLTVGPGSNQPQHF TGTGCCAGCAGCTTAACGGTTGGCCCAGGGTCCAATCAGCCCCAGCATTTT
- once TRBJ1-1 TRBV5-8 CASSLWGKRGNTEAFF TGTGCCAGCAGCTTGTGGGGGAAGAGGGGTAACACTGAAGCTTTCTTT
- - TRBJ1-2 TRBV30 CAWRHTGGVLSPGYGYTF TGTGCCTGGAGGCATACGGGAGGGGTACTCTCACCGGGGTATGGCTACACCTTC
TRBD1 - TRBJ1-6 TRBV18 CASRSPGTGPPLHF TGTGCCAGCCGTTCACCCGGGACAGGGCCACCCCTCCACTTT
- - TRBJ2-3 TRBV11-2 CASSPRGASAWDTQYF TGTGCCAGCAGCCCGAGGGGGGCTAGCGCATGGGATACGCAGTATTTT
- - TRBJ1-3 TRBV6-1 CASSEAARIGNTIYF TGTGCCAGCAGTGAAGCCGCGCGGATTGGAAACACCATATATTTT
- - TRBJ2-7 TRBV7-5 CASSLAGLYEQYF TGTGCCAGCAGCTTAGCTGGGCTCTACGAGCAGTACTTC
- - TRBJ2-1 TRBV2 CASSDPGQWNEQFF TGTGCCAGCAGTGATCCGGGGCAATGGAATGAGCAGTTCTTC
- - TRBJ1-1 TRBV5-4 CASSLGVGEAFF TGTGCCAGCAGCTTAGGCGTCGGAGAAGCTTTCTTT
- few TRBJ1-2 TRBV5-1 CASSLDRYGYTF TGCGCCAGCAGCTTGGACAGGTATGGCTACACCTTC
TRBD2 - TRBJ2-2 TRBV18 CASSPTSRTGELFF TGTGCCAGCTCACCGACTAGCCGCACCGGGGAGCTGTTTTTT
- - TRBJ1-2 TRBV15 CATDDRLGYGYTF TGTGCCACCGATGACAGGTTGGGCTATGGCTACACCTTC
TRBD1 once TRBJ1-2 TRBV27 CASSLKTGATDYGYTF TGTGCCAGCAGTTTAAAGACAGGGGCAACTGACTATGGCTACACCTTC
- - TRBJ2-1 TRBV11-2 CASSLTGGSSYNEQFF TGTGCCAGCAGCTTAACGGGGGGCAGCTCCTACAATGAGCAGTTCTTC
TRBD1 - TRBJ1-4 TRBV15 CATSRGYSGGPNEKLFF TGTGCCACCAGCAGAGGGTATTCAGGGGGACCAAATGAAAAACTGTTTTTT
- - TRBJ1-4 TRBV15 CATSRDIPGSNEKLFF TGTGCCACCAGCAGAGATATTCCGGGGTCTAATGAAAAACTGTTTTTT
- - TRBJ2-3 TRBV18 CASSPASTDTQYF TGTGCCAGCTCACCAGCGAGCACAGATACGCAGTATTTT
- - TRBJ1-1 TRBV5-5 CASSLIGDTEAFF TGTGCCAGCAGCTTGATAGGGGACACTGAAGCTTTCTTT